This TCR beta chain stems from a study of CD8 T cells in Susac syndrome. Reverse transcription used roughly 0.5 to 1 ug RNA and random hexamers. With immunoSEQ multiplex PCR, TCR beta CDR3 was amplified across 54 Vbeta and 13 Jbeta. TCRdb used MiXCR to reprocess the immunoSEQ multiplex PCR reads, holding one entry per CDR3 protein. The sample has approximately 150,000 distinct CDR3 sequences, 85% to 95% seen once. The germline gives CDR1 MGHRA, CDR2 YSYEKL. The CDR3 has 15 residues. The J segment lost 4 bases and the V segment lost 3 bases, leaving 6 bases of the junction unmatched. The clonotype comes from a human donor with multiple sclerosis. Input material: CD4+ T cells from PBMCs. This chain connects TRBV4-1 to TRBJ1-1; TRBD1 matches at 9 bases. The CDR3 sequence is CASSHGDREITEAFF. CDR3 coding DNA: TGCGCCAGCAGCCATGGGGACAGGGAGATCACTGAAGCTTTCTTT.